Shown below are 15 T cell receptor beta chains from a single sample sequenced in a study of identical twins. MiXCR, applied by TCRdb to the 5' RACE reads, yields one record per CDR3 protein. The sample records a few hundred thousand distinct CDR3 sequences, about 8% being singletons. This sample was shared with a second study, whose subject was yellow fever vaccine responses in identical twins.

The sample taken for sequencing was CD8+ T cells sorted from blood. All receptors come from a young woman in good health.

This clonotype was seen only a few times. The chain is built from TRBV12-3 or TRBV12-4 and TRBJ2-6; D not certain. The CDR3 runs to 15 residues. Trimming shortened V by 5 bases and J by 0 bases, and 8 bases separated the two germline ends. CDR3 protein: CASSQTLSGANVLTF. In DNA form, the CDR3 reads TGTGCCAGCAGTCAGACACTCTCTGGGGCCAACGTCCTGACTTTC.

This chain uses TRBV12-5 with TRBJ2-4; D gene uncertain. V was trimmed by 2 bases and J by 7 bases, leaving 12 bases between them. Germline lookup yields CDR1 LGHNT and CDR2 FRNRAP. The CDR3 runs 14 residues. CDR3 region: CASGLTRPGNIQYF. CDR3 DNA sequence: TGTGCTAGTGGTTTGACCAGACCTGGGAACATTCAGTACTTC.

This chain uses TRBV20-1 with TRBJ1-5; D not certain. The CDR3 is made up of 13 amino acids. The V end was cut by 3 bases, the J end by 3 bases, with 9 bases between. Germline V gene sequence: CDR1 DFQATT, CDR2 SNEGSKA (reference sequence). CDR3: CSASDAYNQPQHF. The CDR3 DNA reads as TGCAGTGCTAGTGATGCTTACAATCAGCCCCAGCATTTT.

V and J are TRBV20-1 and TRBJ2-4; 10 nucleotides align to TRBD1. The V segment lost 0 bases and the J segment 8 bases; nucleotides outside the gene matches: 13. The CDR3 is 17 residues long. Germline V CDR1 and CDR2: DFQATT, SNEGSKA (reference sequence). The DNA of the CDR3 is TGCAGTGCTAGAGACCTCCGGGACAGGGGCACGAGGGACATTCAGTACTTC. It is translated as CSARDLRDRGTRDIQYF.

The gene calls are TRBV5-1 and TRBJ2-5; D not resolved. V lost 0 bases, J lost 3 bases, and 6 bases lay in between. This CDR3 has 13 amino acids. Germline V CDR1 and CDR2: SGHRS, YFSETQ. The CDR3 is CASSLVAEETQYF. Here the CDR3 DNA reads TGCGCCAGCAGCTTGGTAGCTGAAGAGACCCAGTACTTC.

The chain employs TRBV5-6 and TRBJ1-5; the D gene is possibly TRBD1 (5 bases). Trimming pared 3 bases from V and 4 bases from J, leaving 8 bases between. Germline V gene data show CDR1 as SGHDT and CDR2 as YYEEEE. The CDR3 consists of 13 residues. In DNA form, the CDR3 reads TGTGCCAGCAGCTGGGGGGGTAATCAGCCCCAGCATTTT. It specifies CASSWGGNQPQHF.

The CDR3 spells CASSLLSQPNEQFF. In DNA, the CDR3 is TGTGCCAGCAGTTTATTGTCGCAACCCAATGAGCAGTTCTTC. The chain employs TRBV28 and TRBJ2-1; D ambiguous. There are 14 residues in the CDR3. Germline CDR1 is MDHEN and CDR2 is SYDVKM. With 1 base removed from V and 6 bases from J, the gap between germline ends came to 10 bases. Filled out from reference TRBV28 and TRBJ2-1, the complete variable domain reads DVKVTQSSRYLVKRTGEKVFLECVQDMDHENMFWYRQDPGLGLRLIYFSYDVKMKEKGDIPEGYSVSREKKERFSLILESASTNQTSMYLCASSLLSQPNEQFFGPGTRLTVL.

There are many counts of this clonotype. The chain links TRBV4-2 to TRBJ2-7, with 7 positions matching TRBD2. V trimming: 0 bases; J trimming: 7 bases; junction bases outside the gene matches: 9. There are 15 residues in the CDR3. Germline assignment: CDR1 LGHNA and CDR2 YNFKEQ. CDR3: CASSQEGDYPREQYF. CDR3 nucleotide sequence: TGTGCCAGCAGCCAAGAGGGGGACTACCCCCGAGAGCAGTACTTC.

This sequence joins TRBV11-2 and TRBJ2-5; D remains unclear. This CDR3 has 17 residues. V lost 2 bases and J 2 bases, leaving 18 bases between the germline ends. Looked up from germline, CDR1 is SGHAT and CDR2 is FQNNGV. CDR3 DNA: TGTGCCAGCAGCTTATCCCTCCGGGCCTTCCCTCAAGAGACCCAGTACTTC. Protein sequence: CASSLSLRAFPQETQYF.

This chain uses TRBV15 with TRBJ2-5; 8 bases align to TRBD1. The CDR3 extends over 14 amino acids. Per germline, CDR1 LNHNV and CDR2 YYDKDF (reference sequence). Trimming cost V 4 bases and J 4 bases; bases outside gene matches: 5. CDR3: CATSKRTGRETQYF. The CDR3 coding sequence is TGTGCCACCAGCAAACGGACAGGGAGAGAGACCCAGTACTTC.

There are a few counts of this clonotype. The J gene is TRBJ1-1, the V gene TRBV12-3 or TRBV12-4; 7 nucleotides agree with TRBD1. The CDR3 spans 15 residues. Trimming at V came to 9 bases and at J to 5 bases, leaving 15 bases not matched to a gene. CDR3 loop: CASGEQGRVGTEAFF. In DNA form, the CDR3 reads TGTGCCAGTGGCGAACAGGGGAGGGTGGGTACTGAAGCTTTCTTT.

This clonotype was observed a few times. V gene TRBV6-4 combines with J gene TRBJ2-6; D is unresolved. CDR1 and CDR2 from the germline V gene are MRHNA and SNTAGT. The CDR3 extends over 16 amino acids. V lost 3 bases to trimming and J lost 0 bases, with 9 bases between them. The CDR3 DNA reads TGTGCCAGCAGTGAACGTGGTGCCTCTGGGGCCAACGTCCTGACTTTC. It codes for CASSERGASGANVLTF.

This clonotype appeared many times. The chain recombines TRBV4-1 with TRBJ2-1, with D unclear. Deletions cut 4 bases from V and 6 bases from J, with 10 bases between. There are 13 residues in the CDR3. Germline CDR1 MGHRA, CDR2 YSYEKL. For the CDR3, the DNA is TGCGCCAGCAGCCTACTTACCTTCAATGAGCAGTTCTTC. It specifies CASSLLTFNEQFF.

This clonotype was counted many times. The V call is TRBV20-1, the J call TRBJ1-2; 7 nucleotides align to TRBD1. Germline V gives CDR1 DFQATT, CDR2 SNEGSKA (reference sequence). The CDR3 runs 13 residues. The DNA for the CDR3 is TGCAGGGGAAAGGGGGCAAAACCCTATGGCTACACCTTC. This encodes CRGKGAKPYGYTF.

This clonotype was counted only a few times. V gene TRBV27 combines with J gene TRBJ2-5, with TRBD2 matching 12 bases. Looked up from germline, CDR1 is MNHEY and CDR2 is SMNVEV (reference sequence). Trimming at V came to 1 base and at J to 5 bases, leaving 8 bases not matched to a gene. CDR3 length equals 17 residues. CDR3 amino acids: CASSLLTSGGYLETQYF. In DNA form, the CDR3 reads TGTGCCAGCAGTTTATTGACTAGCGGGGGTTACTTGGAGACCCAGTACTTC.